Presented here are 16 T cell receptor beta chains from one specimen sequenced in a study of blood T cells in healthy people across ages (dated by TCRdb to the mid-2010s). Receptor amplification or capture employed 5' RACE. Data came from an Illumina HiSeq 2500. A second PCR of about 7 to 12 cycles was run with a J-beta primer mix and a sample-barcoded 5' primer. Clones were called with MiXCR by TCRdb after fastp trimmed the public reads at Q25, and only in-frame beta chains were retained. Here each entry gathers all rows of one CDR3 protein and keeps the most common genes and DNA. For this sample the table gives approximately 1,000,000 distinct CDR3 sequences, of which 35% to 55% were detected only once. The top ten clonotypes cover about 20% of the sample. The specimen sequenced was blood. The receptors come from a woman aged 55-69 years in good health.

This clonotype was observed a handful of times. The chain is built from TRBV6-2 or TRBV6-3 and TRBJ2-5, with D possibly TRBD2 on 5 matching bases. CDR1 is MNHEY, CDR2 SVGEGT, per germline. The CDR3 spans 14 residues. The V gene lost 2 bases and the J gene lost 5 bases, with 12 bases spanning the gap. The CDR3 is CASSYDGVQETQYF. CDR3 coding DNA: TGTGCCAGCAGTTACGACGGGGTGCAGGAGACCCAGTACTTC.

The rearrangement uses TRBV20-1 and TRBJ2-4; TRBD2 agrees at 7 bases. V shed 6 bases, J shed 6 bases, and the junction held 14 bases outside the gene matches. This CDR3 has 15 residues. Germline CDR1 reads DFQATT; CDR2 reads SNEGSKA (reference sequence). CDR3 nucleotides: TGCAGTGCCCTGGGGGGGAGTCCCCCCGGAAACATTCAGTACTTC. This gives the protein CSALGGSPPGNIQYF.

The chain recombines TRBV6-6 with TRBJ2-1, with a weak D call TRBD2 (5 bases). Looked up from germline, CDR1 is MNHNY and CDR2 is SVGAGI (reference sequence). The V end lost 6 bases, the J end lost 5 bases, and 11 bases lay between the germline ends. This CDR3 is 13 amino acids long. The CDR3 sequence: CASRDGDHNEQFF. The CDR3 bases are TGTGCCAGCAGGGACGGGGATCACAATGAGCAGTTCTTC.

This chain uses TRBV20-1 with TRBJ2-7, with no clear D. Germline V CDR1 and CDR2: DFQATT, SNEGSKA (reference sequence). Trimming removed 2 bases at V and 4 bases at J, with 6 bases between. The CDR3 consists of 11 residues. CDR3 nucleotide sequence: TGCAGTGCTAGAAACGTTTACGAGCAGTACTTC. This encodes CSARNVYEQYF.

The rearrangement uses TRBV20-1 and TRBJ2-1, with D unresolved. This CDR3 region has 13 residues. V was trimmed by 3 bases and J by 7 bases, leaving 13 bases between them. The germline V gene has CDR1 DFQATT and CDR2 SNEGSKA (reference sequence). The CDR3 DNA sequence: TGCAGTGCTAGTGGAGCCCCTTGGAATGAGCAGTTCTTC. It is translated as CSASGAPWNEQFF.

This clonotype was seen only a few times. This CDR3 reads CASSEDTQPLYNEQFF. The CDR3 DNA reads as TGTGCCAGCAGTGAAGATACCCAGCCCTTATACAATGAGCAGTTCTTC. The rearrangement joins TRBV6-1 to TRBJ2-1; the D is unclear. V was pared by 1 base and J by 4 bases, with 14 bases between. The V gene's germline CDR1 is MNHNS and CDR2 SASEGT. The CDR3 sequence is 16 residues long.

The rearrangement uses TRBV10-3 and TRBJ1-1, with 7 bases identical to TRBD1. In germline, CDR1 is ENHRY, CDR2 SYGVKD. The trim removed 7 bases at V and 5 bases at J, leaving 7 bases unmatched. CDR3 length equals 13 residues. The CDR3 protein is CAITRTGGTEAFF. In DNA, the CDR3 is TGTGCCATCACCCGGACAGGAGGGACTGAAGCTTTCTTT.

V usage is TRBV20-1 and J usage is TRBJ2-2, with 9 positions matching TRBD1. J was trimmed by 10 bases and V by 1 base; bases with no gene match: 22. Germline-derived CDR1 and CDR2 are DFQATT and SNEGSKA (reference sequence). There are 19 residues in the CDR3. The DNA of the CDR3 is TGCAGTGCTAGAGCTCTAGGACAGGGGTTAGGAGGGAATAGAGAGGAGCTGTTTTTT. It yields the protein CSARALGQGLGGNREELFF.

This clonotype showed up just a few times. The V and J genes are TRBV5-1 and TRBJ1-2, with TRBD1 as a possible D gene (6 bases). Trimming took 0 bases from V and 1 from J, leaving 16 bases between them. Germline-derived CDR1 and CDR2 are SGHRS and YFSETQ. This CDR3 contains 17 residues. CDR3 loop: CASSLARMDRFNYGYTF. The DNA for the CDR3 is TGCGCCAGCAGCTTGGCCCGAATGGACAGATTTAACTATGGCTACACCTTC.

The V gene is TRBV2, the J gene TRBJ2-4; a weak D match, TRBD1 (5 bases). The end of the DNA fits TRBJ2-7 better, so the J call may be wrong. The CDR3 length is 12 residues. The germline V gene has CDR1 SNHLY and CDR2 FYNNEI. The CDR3: CASSGTIYEQYF. The DNA of the CDR3 is TGTGCCAGCAGTGGGACAATTTACGAGCAGTACTTC.

The chain links TRBV18 to TRBJ1-5, with D uncertain. There are 15 residues in the CDR3. V was trimmed by 2 bases and J by 3 bases, leaving 11 bases between them. CDR1 KGHSH and CDR2 LQKENI come from the germline V gene. Here the CDR3 reads CASSPSLGINQPQHF. Written as DNA, the CDR3 is TGTGCCAGCTCACCATCACTGGGGATCAATCAGCCCCAGCATTTT.

The sample holds a few counts of this clonotype. This chain connects TRBV7-2 to TRBJ1-5; 7 bases match TRBD1. Germline V CDR1 and CDR2: SGHTA, FQGNSA. The CDR3 totals 13 residues. With V trimmed by 3 bases and J by 6 bases, 2 bases remained unmatched. Here the CDR3 DNA reads TGTGCCAGCAGCTTCAAGGGGGCTCAGCCCCAGCATTTT. Translated: CASSFKGAQPQHF.

This clonotype appeared a few times. As DNA, the CDR3 is TGCGCCAGCAGCTTAGGCCGGCGGGAGTGGAATGAGCAGTTCTTC. Translated: CASSLGRREWNEQFF. The V call is TRBV5-1, the J call TRBJ2-1; 7 nucleotides match TRBD2. Trimming took 2 bases from V and 7 from J; bases not matched to a gene: 9. In germline, CDR1 is SGHRS, CDR2 YFSETQ. The CDR3 covers 15 residues.

This clonotype was picked up a small number of times. This chain links TRBV29-1 with TRBJ2-5; D is ambiguous. Trimming left V 5 bases short and J 4 bases short, with 26 bases between. The CDR3 runs 17 residues. Per germline, CDR1 SQVTM and CDR2 ANQGSEA. The CDR3 DNA reads TGCAGCGTTCGCGGTTTTTCGCGCGGCGCGGTTTTAGAGACCCAGTACTTC. It yields the protein CSVRGFSRGAVLETQYF.

The rearrangement joins TRBV4-1 to TRBJ2-1, with D perhaps matching TRBD2 (6 bases). Trimming took off 4 bases at V and 0 bases at J, with 13 bases between the two ends. The CDR3 has 16 residues. Germline V lookup: CDR1 MGHRA, CDR2 YSYEKL. The chain's CDR3 is CASSLTGTYSYNEQFF. CDR3 nucleotides: TGCGCCAGCAGCCTGACCGGGACTTACTCCTACAATGAGCAGTTCTTC.

This clonotype appeared a few times. The chain couples TRBV2 to TRBJ2-7; D is unresolved. V lost 6 bases and J 3 bases, leaving 15 bases between the germline ends. This CDR3 has 14 amino acids. Germline V gene lookup returns CDR1 SNHLY and CDR2 FYNNEI. This CDR3 is CASRGTGRVYEQYF. In DNA, the CDR3 is TGTGCCAGCAGGGGAACGGGTAGGGTCTACGAGCAGTACTTC.